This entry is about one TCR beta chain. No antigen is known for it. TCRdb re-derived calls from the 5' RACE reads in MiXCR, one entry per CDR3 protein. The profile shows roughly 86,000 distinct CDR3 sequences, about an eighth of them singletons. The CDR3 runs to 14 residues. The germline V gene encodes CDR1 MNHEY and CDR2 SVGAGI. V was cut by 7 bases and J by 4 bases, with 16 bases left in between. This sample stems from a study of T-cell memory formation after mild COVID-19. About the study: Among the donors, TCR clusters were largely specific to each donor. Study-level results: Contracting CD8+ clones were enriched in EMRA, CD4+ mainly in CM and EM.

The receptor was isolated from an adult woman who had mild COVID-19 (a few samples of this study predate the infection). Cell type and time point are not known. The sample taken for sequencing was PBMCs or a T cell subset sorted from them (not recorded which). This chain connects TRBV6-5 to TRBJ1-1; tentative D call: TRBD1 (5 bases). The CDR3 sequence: CASNFYMGGTEAFF. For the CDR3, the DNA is TGTGCCAGCAACTTTTATATGGGGGGCACTGAAGCTTTCTTT.